This TCR beta chain is drawn from a study of T-cell memory formation after mild COVID-19. Study-wide background: The TCR clusters were mostly specific to one donor.

The CDR3 runs to 14 residues. V lost 6 bases to trimming and J lost 1 base; unmatched junction nucleotides: 5. Regarding the study as a whole: Contracting CD4+ clones were located mainly in CM and EM, and CD8+ clones in EMRA. Second-wave clones that peaked on day 37 lacked confirmed SARS-CoV-2 specificity. Memory sampled before infection contained some responding clones, suggesting cross-reactive memory joined.

TCRdb itself ran the 5' RACE reads through MiXCR, one entry per CDR3 protein. The sample carries 350,000 to 400,000 distinct CDR3 sequences, roughly an eighth recorded once. This clonotype has just a few counts. Its antigen remains unidentified. The sequenced sample consisted of PBMCs or a T cell subset sorted from them (not recorded which). The sequence derives from a man younger than 35 who had mild COVID-19 (a few samples of this study predate the infection). Cell type and time point are not known. The chain links TRBV12-3 or TRBV12-4 to TRBJ2-7, with TRBD2 matching over 8 bases. The CDR3 sequence: CASSGGAVSYEQYF. DNA of the CDR3: TGTGCCAGCAGCGGGGGGGCCGTTTCCTACGAGCAGTACTTC.